This T cell receptor (beta chain) was profiled in a study of shared clonotypes between healthy human individuals (dated by TCRdb to 2019 to 2021). Study-wide context: The cohort comprised a couple of women and three men aged 18 to 49 years. To estimate repertoire size and how much clonotype sharing occurs between individuals, the study deeply sequenced the blood TCR repertoires of about 5 healthy adults. For each donor, CD4 naive and CD4 memory were each run on three plates, CD8 naive on two plates, and CD8 memory on one plate. Leukapheresis yielded between about 0.85 and 10 billion PBMCs per donor. To increase sequencing depth and limit assay-specific biases, TCR repertoire library preparation and sequencing were carried out by different laboratories using diverse techniques.

Using the deep immunoSEQ assay, multiplex PCR amplified TCR CDR3 regions from genomic DNA. Genomic DNA extracted from each cell subset was distributed evenly over all wells of several immunoSEQ 96-well plates, and each plate served as one replicate. For sorted subsets, roughly 200 ng of genomic DNA, equivalent to tens of thousands of T cell genomes, went into each replicate PCR. The purified libraries were quantified using a Qubit 3.0 fluorometer, sized with a Bioanalyzer 2100, and then quantified again using the KAPA Library Quantification kit. Each immunoSEQ 96-well plate was sequenced on its own single-read 150-cycle Illumina NextSeq 550 flow cell. Turning to the authors' computational methods: Because the immunoSEQ output included only junctional sequences and no quality scores, the filtering could not be the same as the filtering used for full-length reads. To assign V/J genes and CDR3, sequences were annotated against IMGT germline references using PyIR, a Python wrapper for IgBLAST v1.9. Reads were removed for weak V/J assignments (E-value above 1e-6), missing CDR3, stop codons, out-of-frame junctions, or ambiguous translated residues. V3J clonotypes were defined as sequences sharing the same inferred V gene, J gene, and CDR3 amino acid sequence. The percentage overlap between two repertoires was calculated by dividing the number of shared unique clonotypes by the size of the smaller repertoire. Richness of each repertoire was evaluated using RTK rarefaction, the Chao1 estimator, and Recon v2.1 estimates of unobserved clonotypes. For all TCRbeta clonotypes obtained by the gDNA method from a few donors, generation probabilities were computed with OLGA. TCRdb limited this immuneACCESS table to in-frame rearrangements with V and J called. A share of clones is missing; checked studies link under half to unresolved V genes, and the rest is unexplained. From that table come the V and J calls and clone size; the DNA was used to work out D and trimming. This sample has hundreds of thousands of clones in its table, and about 74% of those were observed once. The biggest ten clones account for under 13% of the sample.

Overall study outcomes, separate from this receptor: Estimated clonotype richness was generally larger for naive than for memory subsets. Sampling was limited to blood, and TCR repertoires in tissue likely differ from TCR repertoires in blood. Pairwise subsampling led to the expectation that sequencing depth would affect the degree of clonotype sharing among donors. About 4.5% of naive CD4, 3% to 3.5% of naive CD8, approximately 2.2% of memory CD4, and about 0.4% of memory CD8 clonotypes were shared across several donors. Because the study included only a small number of donors, the genetic and exposure-history diversity represented was limited. Clonotypes shared by all four sorted-subset donors showed higher generation probabilities than non-shared clonotypes. Incomplete sequencing was indicated by rarefaction of sorted-subset datasets, despite the large sequencing depth.

The donors were healthy, HIV-negative adults who had no recently reported acute infections or vaccinations. Every donor was a Caucasian adult living in Nashville, Tennessee, USA. CD4+ T cells were enriched by magnetic negative selection, after which naive cells were positively selected on CD45RA and the negative fraction was taken as the memory subset. Blood was obtained by leukapheresis, after which PBMCs were separated by Ficoll-Histopaque density gradient centrifugation and cryopreserved in liquid nitrogen vapor phase. Purity and quantity of every magnetically sorted T cell population were checked by analytical flow cytometry. Each sorted fraction had its genomic DNA isolated and then quantified by UV absorbance on a Nanodrop 2000c. Per the germline V gene, KGHSH is the CDR1 and LQKENI is the CDR2. Trimming at the junction amounts to 2 bases on V and 0 bases on J, and the germline ends lie 12 bases apart. Including the terminal cysteine and phenylalanine, the CDR3 comprises 16 residues. This entry keeps only the CDR3 DNA: 48 bases, framed from base 1.

This clone showed up just once. This clone's antigen is unknown. Base-call qualities are not available, and no considerably larger clone is one nucleotide away. The chain is made from TRBV18 and TRBJ2-3, with an unclear D gene assignment. This clonotype was sampled from a man younger than 40 in good health. Sequenced input: memory CD4+ T cells sorted from blood. The cell subset or site label here, explained by the study, means: CD45RA-negative fraction. The base sequence is TGTGCCAGCTCACCATACAACATACTTAGCACAGATACGCAGTATTTT. It translates to CASSPYNILSTDTQYF.